Presented here are 30 T cell receptor beta chains from one specimen sequenced in a study of blood T cell repertoires in COVID-19. Method: immunoSEQ multiplex PCR; TCRdb's copy keeps in-frame clones and lacks some. The table shows about 250,000 clones, with 86% occurring only once. The sample consisted of peripheral blood. The receptors shown here come from a woman of 80 years or more with COVID-19, enrolled during active disease.

For the CDR3, the DNA is TGTGCCAGCAGTATCACTATAGCCGGGCCCCAGCATTTT. Encoded protein: CASSITIAGPQHF. V is TRBV28 and J is TRBJ1-5; the D is unclear. The V end was cut by 5 bases, the J end by 9 bases, with 14 bases between. The CDR3 totals 13 residues. In germline, CDR1 is MDHEN, CDR2 SYDVKM. The complete variable domain, with remaining parts taken from reference TRBV28 and TRBJ1-5, reads DVKVTQSSRYLVKRTGEKVFLECVQDMDHENMFWYRQDPGLGLRLIYFSYDVKMKEKGDIPEGYSVSREKKERFSLILESASTNQTSMYLCASSITIAGPQHFGDGTRLSIL.

This chain uses TRBV9 with TRBJ2-2; the match to TRBD2 covers 8 bases. Per germline, CDR1 SGDLS and CDR2 YYNGEE. This CDR3 spans 15 amino acids. With V trimmed by 4 bases and J by 5 bases, 7 bases remained unmatched. CDR3: CASSWGPGGTGELFF. The CDR3 DNA reads as TGTGCCAGCAGCTGGGGACCGGGGGGGACCGGGGAGCTGTTTTTT.

The chain links TRBV10-2 to TRBJ1-2; D is unresolved. With 2 bases removed from V and 2 bases from J, the gap between germline ends came to 15 bases. Germline CDR1 reads WSHSY; CDR2 reads SAAADI. This CDR3 has 16 residues. Here the CDR3 reads CASSERGGLNNYGYTF. CDR3 sequence (DNA): TGCGCCAGCAGTGAGCGGGGAGGACTCAACAACTATGGCTACACCTTC.

The chain joins TRBV11-2 to TRBJ1-4; a possible D gene is TRBD1 (6 bases). The germline CDR1 and CDR2 sequences are SGHAT and FQNNGV. Trimming cost V 5 bases and J 6 bases, with 10 bases left between them. This CDR3 is built from 13 residues. The CDR3 region is CASSAWTDEKLFF. The DNA of the CDR3 is TGTGCCAGCAGCGCTTGGACAGATGAAAAACTGTTTTTT.

This chain links TRBV7-8 with TRBJ1-6; 7 bases are shared with TRBD1. CDR3 length equals 13 residues. CDR1 SGHVS and CDR2 FQNEAQ come from the germline V gene. V dropped 5 bases and J dropped 7; count of bases not matched to a gene: 2. CDR3 DNA: TGTGCCAGCAGCCAGACAGGGAATTCACCCCTCCACTTT. Protein product: CASSQTGNSPLHF. Together with reference TRBV7-8 and TRBJ1-6, the CDR3 gives the full variable domain: GAGVSQSPRYKVAKRGQDVALRCDPISGHVSLFWYQQALGQGPEFLTYFQNEAQLDKSGLPSDRFFAERPEGSVSTLKIQRTQQEDSAVYLCASSQTGNSPLHFGNGTRLTVT.

CDR3 DNA sequence: TGTGCCAGCAGCCAAAACTGGAGGGAACACTATGAAAAACTGTTTTTT. It codes for CASSQNWREHYEKLFF. This chain joins TRBV4-2 and TRBJ1-4; no clear D. The CDR3 has 16 residues. V was clipped by 2 bases and J by 6 bases, with 16 bases between them. Germline V CDR1 and CDR2: LGHNA, YNFKEQ.

This rearrangement joins TRBV3-1 (or the pseudogene TRBV3-2) to TRBJ2-5; 8 bases align to TRBD2. Germline V gene lookup returns CDR1 LGHDT and CDR2 YNNKEL (reference sequence). There are 17 residues in the CDR3. Germline trimming cut 0 bases from V and 5 bases from J; bases unmatched to any gene: 11. CDR3 bases: TGTGCCAGCAGCCAAGATCTGGGAGCGGGGGTTGGGGAGACCCAGTACTTC. Its translation: CASSQDLGAGVGETQYF.

The genes are TRBV28 and TRBJ2-1; the D gene is possibly TRBD1 (6 bases). The CDR3 spans 12 residues. V was pared by 6 bases and J by 6 bases, with 9 bases between. CDR1 and CDR2 from the germline V gene are MDHEN and SYDVKM. CDR3 protein: CASRSTGNEQFF. The CDR3, as DNA: TGTGCCAGCAGATCGACAGGCAATGAGCAGTTCTTC.

The rearrangement links TRBV10-2 to TRBJ2-2; TRBD2 matches 8 bases. CDR1 is WSHSY and CDR2 is SAAADI in the germline V gene. CDR3 length: 15 residues. V shed 6 bases, J shed 3 bases, and the junction held 6 bases outside the gene matches. This chain's CDR3 is CASRNSGDYTGELFF. The CDR3 DNA follows: TGCGCCAGCAGGAATAGCGGGGATTACACCGGGGAGCTGTTTTTT.

The chain carries TRBV2 and TRBJ1-1; 7 bases line up with TRBD1. The germline CDR1 and CDR2 sequences are SNHLY and FYNNEI. V was clipped by 5 bases and J by 1 base; unmatched bases: 7. The CDR3 totals 15 residues. The CDR3 region is CASSWTGTANTEAFF. The CDR3 DNA is TGTGCCAGCAGTTGGACCGGGACAGCGAACACTGAAGCTTTCTTT.

This sequence joins TRBV5-1 and TRBJ1-4; 7 bases fit TRBD1. This CDR3 spans 15 amino acids. The ends lost 4 bases at V and 5 bases at J; junction bases unmatched: 8. Germline CDR1 and CDR2: SGHRS and YFSETQ. This chain's CDR3 is CASSVGQVENEKLFF. The CDR3 DNA reads as TGCGCCAGCAGCGTAGGACAGGTAGAAAATGAAAAACTGTTTTTT.

This chain uses TRBV11-1 with TRBJ1-5; tentative D call: TRBD1 (5 bases). This CDR3 has 13 amino acids. Germline loops: CDR1 SGHAT, CDR2 FQDESV (reference sequence). V was pared by 8 bases and J by 1 base, with 9 bases between. CDR3 sequence (DNA): TGTGCCAGCGGGCGGGACAGCAATCAGCCCCAGCATTTT. Its protein product is CASGRDSNQPQHF. The full variable domain, completed using reference TRBV11-1 and TRBJ1-5, is EAEVAQSPRYKITEKSQAVAFWCDPISGHATLYWYRQILGQGPELLVQFQDESVVDDSQLPKDRFSAERLKGVDSTLKIQPAELGDSAMYLCASGRDSNQPQHFGDGTRLSIL.

The V and J genes are TRBV6-6 and TRBJ2-5; possible D gene TRBD2, 5 bases. Deletions cut 6 bases from V and 2 bases from J, with 13 bases between. Germline V gene sequence: CDR1 MNHNY, CDR2 SVGAGI (reference sequence). The CDR3 spans 14 residues. The CDR3 is CASRTGFGQETQYF. Written as DNA, the CDR3 is TGTGCCAGCAGAACGGGGTTCGGGCAAGAGACCCAGTACTTC.

This clone was seen a handful of times. The J gene is TRBJ1-3, the V gene TRBV6-6, with D unresolved. In germline, CDR1 is MNHNY, CDR2 SVGAGI (reference sequence). V lost 4 bases and J 0 bases, leaving 10 bases between the germline ends. The CDR3 sequence is 15 residues long. CDR3 in amino acids: CASSFQASSGNTIYF. For the CDR3, the DNA is TGTGCCAGCAGTTTCCAAGCTTCCTCTGGAAACACCATATATTTT.

The V gene is TRBV19, the J gene TRBJ1-3; 7 bases line up with TRBD1. From germline, CDR1 is LNHDA and CDR2 SQIVND (reference sequence). V shed 3 bases, J shed 5 bases, and the junction held 7 bases outside the gene matches. The CDR3 covers 15 residues. CDR3: CASSIEQGSRNTIYF. Written as DNA, the CDR3 is TGTGCCAGTAGTATCGAACAGGGGTCACGAAACACCATATATTTT.

The chain has TRBV5-1 and TRBJ2-2; 11 nucleotides line up with TRBD1. The CDR3 covers 18 residues. With 1 base clipped from V and 6 bases from J, the junction kept 11 bases outside the gene matches. Looked up from germline, CDR1 is SGHRS and CDR2 is YFSETQ. The CDR3, as DNA: TGCGCCAGCAGCTTGCGGCCATCCGGGACAGGGGGTCCCGGGGAGCTGTTTTTT. Amino acid sequence: CASSLRPSGTGGPGELFF.

The V call is TRBV2, the J call TRBJ2-7; D not certain. V gave up 0 bases and J gave up 1 base, with 13 bases separating them. Germline CDR1 and CDR2: SNHLY and FYNNEI. This CDR3 comprises 16 residues. CDR3 DNA: TGTGCCAGCAGTGAAGCGCTTGCGGTCGGTTCCTACGAGCAGTACTTC. Protein: CASSEALAVGSYEQYF.

CDR3 nucleotides: TGTGCCATGGGGAGTGGCAATTCACCCCTCCACTTT. Protein product: CAMGSGNSPLHF. The chain couples TRBV10-3 to TRBJ1-6; D call uncertain. This CDR3 has 12 residues. V lost 9 bases, J lost 7 bases, and 10 bases lay in between. Germline V gene lookup returns CDR1 ENHRY and CDR2 SYGVKD.

Details on this clone: Within the sample, other DNA sequences also encode this same CDR3. This chain joins TRBV5-1 and TRBJ2-1, with TRBD2 matching 9 bases. This CDR3 comprises 15 residues. Germline trimming cut 0 bases from V and 2 bases from J; bases unmatched to any gene: 0. Per the germline V gene, CDR1 is SGHRS and CDR2 is YFSETQ. The DNA of the CDR3 is TGCGCCAGCAGCTTGGTAGCGGGGGCCTACAATGAGCAGTTCTTC. As protein: CASSLVAGAYNEQFF.

The V and J genes are TRBV28 and TRBJ1-1; TRBD1 might be the D (6 bases). Germline assignment: CDR1 MDHEN and CDR2 SYDVKM. The CDR3 length is 15 residues. V was trimmed by 7 bases and J by 6 bases, leaving 21 bases between them. CDR3 bases: TGTGCCAGCATCGGTAGCCAGGGACAATTATCTGAAGCTTTCTTT. Translated, it gives CASIGSQGQLSEAFF.

Concerning this clone: The sample contains more than one DNA sequence encoding this CDR3. V is TRBV5-1 and J is TRBJ2-5; 9 nucleotides match TRBD1. The V gene's germline CDR1 is SGHRS and CDR2 YFSETQ. J lost 5 bases, V lost 4 bases, and 3 bases had no gene match. The CDR3 runs 13 residues. The CDR3 sequence is CASSGGQGETQYF. In DNA form, the CDR3 reads TGCGCCAGCAGCGGAGGACAGGGGGAGACCCAGTACTTC.

This chain links TRBV5-1 with TRBJ1-2; 8 bases match TRBD1. The CDR3 is made up of 14 amino acids. After removal of 0 bases from V and 7 bases from J, the junction contained 5 bases not matched to a gene. Germline-derived CDR1 and CDR2 are SGHRS and YFSETQ. CDR3 loop: CASSLVQGAIGYTF. The CDR3 coding sequence is TGCGCCAGCAGCTTGGTTCAGGGGGCGATTGGCTACACCTTC.

V usage is TRBV19 and J usage is TRBJ1-2; 7 positions agree with TRBD1. V trimming: 6 bases; J trimming: 1 base; junction bases outside the gene matches: 5. This CDR3 comprises 14 residues. CDR1 and CDR2 (germline): LNHDA, SQIVND (reference sequence). CDR3 coding DNA: TGTGCCAGTAGACCCGGACAGGTTAACTATGGCTACACCTTC. Translation: CASRPGQVNYGYTF.

V is TRBV14 and J is TRBJ2-5; TRBD1 matches at 8 bases. The CDR3 contains 17 residues. Germline V gene lookup returns CDR1 SGHDN and CDR2 FVKESK. With 3 bases clipped from V and 2 bases from J, the junction kept 11 bases outside the gene matches. The CDR3 protein is CASSHGQGSWIQETQYF. The CDR3 bases are TGTGCCAGCAGCCACGGACAGGGAAGTTGGATTCAAGAGACCCAGTACTTC.

The rearrangement uses TRBV19 and TRBJ2-1; TRBD2 aligns across 14 bases. The CDR3 sequence is 15 residues long. Looked up from germline, CDR1 is LNHDA and CDR2 is SQIVND (reference sequence). V dropped 6 bases and J dropped 5; count of bases not matched to a gene: 3. Written as DNA, the CDR3 is TGTGCCAGTAGAGGGGGACTAGCGGGGGACAATGAGCAGTTCTTC. Translation gives CASRGGLAGDNEQFF.

This clone has only one observation. The chain is built from TRBV29-1 and TRBJ1-1; TRBD1 matches 7 bases. This CDR3 has 13 amino acids. CDR1 and CDR2 (germline): SQVTM, ANQGSEA. Trimming took 3 bases from V and 6 from J; bases not matched to a gene: 7. The CDR3 reads CSVDVTGIAEAFF. CDR3 nucleotides: TGCAGCGTTGACGTGACAGGGATCGCTGAAGCTTTCTTT.

The rearrangement links TRBV28 to TRBJ2-2; 8 nucleotides line up with TRBD2. The CDR3 contains 14 residues. With 6 bases clipped from V and 7 bases from J, the junction kept 7 bases outside the gene matches. Germline values: CDR1 MDHEN, CDR2 SYDVKM. CDR3 sequence: CASSQRGRSGELFF. CDR3 coding DNA: TGTGCCAGCAGCCAGCGGGGGCGTAGCGGGGAGCTGTTTTTT.

The CDR3: CASSPSRDYQETQYF. The DNA for the CDR3 is TGTGCCAGTAGTCCGTCGAGGGATTACCAAGAGACCCAGTACTTC. The chain is built from TRBV19 and TRBJ2-5; weak D call: TRBD2 (5 bases). With 5 bases removed from V and 0 bases from J, the gap between germline ends came to 13 bases. CDR1 is LNHDA and CDR2 is SQIVND in the germline V gene (reference sequence). The CDR3 totals 15 residues.

A few counts support this clone. V and J are TRBV28 and TRBJ1-1, with a tentative D call TRBD1 (5 bases). This CDR3 comprises 15 residues. V lost 2 bases and J 10 bases, leaving 20 bases between the germline ends. Per germline, CDR1 MDHEN and CDR2 SYDVKM. CDR3 nucleotide sequence: TGTGCCAGCAGTTTACAGCAATTTGGGGGGGTAAGAGCTTTCTTT. Translation gives CASSLQQFGGVRAFF. Full variable domain (rest looked up from reference TRBV28 and TRBJ1-1): DVKVTQSSRYLVKRTGEKVFLECVQDMDHENMFWYRQDPGLGLRLIYFSYDVKMKEKGDIPEGYSVSREKKERFSLILESASTNQTSMYLCASSLQQFGGVRAFFGQGTRLTVV.

This clone showed up just once. The J gene is TRBJ1-1, the V gene TRBV6-5; a possible D gene is TRBD1 (6 bases). This CDR3 region has 16 residues. V shed 4 bases and J shed 7 bases, with 22 bases lying between them. The germline CDR1 and CDR2 sequences are MNHEY and SVGAGI. DNA of the CDR3: TGTGCCAGCAGTTTCCGGGGGGGGGCACTCGGGTATGAAGCTTTCTTT. It is translated as CASSFRGGALGYEAFF.